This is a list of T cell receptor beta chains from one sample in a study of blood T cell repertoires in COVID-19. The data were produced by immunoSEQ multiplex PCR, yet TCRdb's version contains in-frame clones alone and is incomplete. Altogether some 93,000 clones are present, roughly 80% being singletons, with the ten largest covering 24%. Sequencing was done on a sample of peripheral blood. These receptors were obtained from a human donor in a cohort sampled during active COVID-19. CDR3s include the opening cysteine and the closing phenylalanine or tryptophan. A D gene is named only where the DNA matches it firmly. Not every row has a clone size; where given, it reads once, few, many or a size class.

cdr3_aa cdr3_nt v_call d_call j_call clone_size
CASSEELNTEAFF TGTGCCAGCAGTGAGGAGTTGAACACTGAAGCTTTCTTT TRBV6-4 . TRBJ1-1 .
CAISEGGEDTGELFF TGTGCCATCAGTGAAGGAGGGGAGGACACCGGGGAGCTGTTTTTT TRBV10-3 . TRBJ2-2 .
CASTSGNVYTGELFF TGCGCCAGCACCAGCGGGAACGTGTACACCGGGGAGCTGTTTTTT TRBV5-1 TRBD2 TRBJ2-2 few
CASSLVGTYEQYF TGTGCCAGCAGCTTGGTCGGGACCTACGAGCAGTACTTC TRBV5-4 . TRBJ2-7 .
CASSPYAGDPYNEQFF TGCGCCAGCAGCCCATACGCGGGGGACCCCTACAATGAGCAGTTCTTC TRBV5-1 TRBD2 TRBJ2-1 .
CASKTGAVSLEAFF TGTGCCAGCAAGACAGGGGCGGTGAGCCTTGAAGCTTTCTTT TRBV28 TRBD1 TRBJ1-1 once
CASSPGQSTDTQYF TGTGCCAGCAGCCCAGGACAAAGCACAGATACGCAGTATTTT TRBV14 . TRBJ2-3 .
CASTPESGSYNSPLHF TGTGCCAGTACCCCGGAATCGGGCTCCTATAATTCACCCCTCCACTTT TRBV19 . TRBJ1-6 .
CASSQLTSGHNEQFF TGTGCCAGCAGCCAACTGACTAGCGGTCACAATGAGCAGTTCTTC TRBV3-1/TRBV3-2 TRBD2 TRBJ2-1 .
CASSLRGSSQPQHF TGTGCCAGCAGCCTTAGAGGGAGTAGTCAGCCCCAGCATTTT TRBV3-1/TRBV3-2 . TRBJ1-5 few
CASSQDTSGTSYEQYF TGTGCCAGCAGCCAGGATACTAGCGGGACCTCCTACGAGCAGTACTTC TRBV3-1/TRBV3-2 TRBD2 TRBJ2-7 .
CASSPGLAGNPSHYNEQFF TGTGCCAGCAGCCCAGGACTAGCGGGAAATCCCTCACATTACAATGAGCAGTTCTTC TRBV11-3 TRBD2 TRBJ2-1 .
CAISESREGLASEQFF TGTGCCATCAGTGAGTCCCGCGAAGGACTAGCGAGTGAGCAGTTCTTC TRBV10-3 TRBD2 TRBJ2-1 .
CASSVGLQETQYF TGTGCCAGCAGCGTTGGTCTACAAGAGACCCAGTACTTC TRBV9 . TRBJ2-5 .
CASSLEASGTKKTQYF TGCGCCAGCAGCTTGGAGGCTAGCGGGACTAAAAAGACCCAGTACTTC TRBV5-1 TRBD2 TRBJ2-5 few
CASSLGQGPGQPQHF TGTGCCAGCAGCTTAGGACAGGGCCCCGGGCAGCCCCAGCATTTT TRBV7-6 TRBD1 TRBJ1-5 few
CASSQDRTRDYQETQYF TGTGCCAGCAGCCAAGATCGGACTAGAGATTACCAAGAGACCCAGTACTTC TRBV3-1/TRBV3-2 TRBD2 TRBJ2-5 many
CASGRSTDTQYF TGTGCCAGCGGCAGGAGCACAGATACGCAGTATTTT TRBV6-5 . TRBJ2-3 .
CASSMAGGETQYF TGTGCCAGTAGTATGGCAGGGGGAGAGACCCAGTACTTC TRBV19 TRBD1 TRBJ2-5 once
CASSGSGRGSNQPQHF TGTGCCAGCAGCGGGTCAGGGCGAGGAAGCAATCAGCCCCAGCATTTT TRBV21-1 . TRBJ1-5 .
CAWKRDRPYEQYF TGTGCCTGGAAGAGGGACAGACCCTACGAGCAGTACTTC TRBV30 TRBD1 TRBJ2-7 many
CASSYDRVGGGNQPQHF TGTGCCAGCAGTTACGACAGGGTGGGGGGAGGCAATCAGCCCCAGCATTTT TRBV6-2/TRBV6-3 TRBD1 TRBJ1-5 .
CASRPTGADTIYF TGTGCCAGCAGACCGACAGGGGCGGACACCATATATTTT TRBV6-5 TRBD1 TRBJ1-3 .
CASSLGLAGGAETQYF TGTGCCAGCTCACTCGGACTAGCGGGAGGCGCGGAGACCCAGTACTTC TRBV18 TRBD2 TRBJ2-5 .
CASSTMTKPRHF TGTGCCAGCAGTACTATGACCAAACCTAGGCATTTT TRBV6-5 . TRBJ1-5 once
CASSQGTDEKLFF TGTGCCAGCAGTCAAGGGACAGATGAAAAACTGTTTTTT TRBV6-2/TRBV6-3 TRBD1 TRBJ1-4 .
CSVEAASTDTQYF TGCAGCGTTGAGGCGGCTAGCACAGATACGCAGTATTTT TRBV29-1 . TRBJ2-3 few
CASSQNRVTSYEQYF TGTGCCAGCAGCCAAAACAGGGTCACCTCCTACGAGCAGTACTTC TRBV28 . TRBJ2-7 once
CASSPLQGAGTEAFF TGTGCCAGCTCACCACTACAGGGGGCAGGCACTGAAGCTTTCTTT TRBV18 TRBD1 TRBJ1-1 few
CASEDAGNNEQFF TGTGCCAGCGAAGATGCAGGTAACAATGAGCAGTTCTTC TRBV2 . TRBJ2-1 once
CASSYERANTGELFF TGTGCCAGCAGTTACGAACGGGCGAACACCGGGGAGCTGTTTTTT TRBV6-5 . TRBJ2-2 .
CASSLYYGAGGTEAFF TGTGCCAGCAGTTTATATTACGGGGCGGGGGGCACTGAAGCTTTCTTT TRBV27 . TRBJ1-1 .